This paragraph reports one T cell receptor (beta chain). The antigen this receptor binds is unknown. No per-base quality is available; no much larger clone lies one base away. These data originate in a study of monozygotic twins with cystic fibrosis (dated by TCRdb to about 2021). Concerning the study at large: Around 3 micrograms of fragmented DNA went through roughly 14 PCR cycles to produce barcoded libraries. On the day blood was drawn, the twins' weight-for-height and FEVPerc (FEV1 disease centile) were ranked against those of the roughly 970 cohort participants. The cohort comprised ten female and six male twin pairs aged roughly 2.0 to 40 years, median around 9 years, mostly children and adolescents. Data for three of the twin pairs had been reported previously in another context. The study compared TCR beta repertoires within and between 16 monozygotic twin pairs with cystic fibrosis to assess genetic influence on V and J gene usage.

The twin pairs came from the European Cystic Fibrosis Twin and Sibling Study Cohort, a cohort that recruited patients from over a hundred CF clinics across 14 European countries. Zygosity and CFTR genotype were verified in-house, and zygosity was tested by multiplex PCR of nine short tandem repeat loci. Peripheral blood was sampled from each twin, and clinical parameters were recorded on the day of blood sampling. Phenol/chloroform extraction was used to isolate genomic DNA from peripheral blood cells, and the DNA was then kept in TE buffer at 4 degrees C. TCR beta CDR3 regions were amplified by multiplex PCR with the immunoSEQ immune profiling system according to the manufacturer's instructions. An Illumina NextSeq system was used for sequencing. Processing in the source paper ran as follows. Sequence data were processed on the immunoSEQ Analyzer platform, and clonality was calculated as the square root of Simpson's index of productive rearrangements. Jensen-Shannon distance served as the measure of similarity in V and J usage, while OLGA was used to compute CDR3 generation probabilities. Shared CDR3 sequences were searched against the immuneACCESS database (August 2020) and VDJdb (December 2020). The immuneACCESS repertoire file appears here via TCRdb, limited to in-frame rearrangements. These files lack a portion of the clones; in checked studies, under half of the deficit traces to unresolved V genes, and the cause of the others is not known. V and J calls plus clone size are reproduced from that table; the DNA served to infer D and trimming. The sample table shows 25,000 to 35,000 clones, and 70% to 90% are seen once. The ten largest clonotypes hold around 1% of the sample.

Taken from cysteine to phenylalanine, the CDR3 has 19 residues. Of all the DNA, just the CDR3 is kept, 57 bases in frame from base 1. CDR1 is given as MNHNS and CDR2 as SASEGT, both from the germline V gene. V and J are truncated by 0 bases and 5 bases respectively, leaving an intervening sequence of 26 bases. Overall study results and their limits: V gene usage was most similar to the co-twin in 13 of 16 pairs, and J usage was most similar to the co-twin in 8 of 16 pairs, which suggests genetic constraints. No association turned up between shared CDR3 numbers and age, concordance or disease severity, and the cohort was small. Simpson clonality was generally low (median 0.0095), which suggests a naive-dominated repertoire, and clonality was higher in the most severely affected patients. Sharing of nucleotide-identical clonotypes was significantly greater within monozygotic CF twin pairs than between unrelated CF individuals (P = 0.000026, Mann-Whitney).

The V and J segments used are TRBV6-1 and TRBJ2-7; the D gene is perhaps TRBD1, from 6 matching bases. Source material: blood. This TCR derives from a girl aged 2-10 years with cystic fibrosis. The encoded CDR3 is CASSEAVIQGRYQQDEQYF. In nucleotides, the sequence is TGTGCCAGCAGTGAAGCAGTAATACAGGGTCGTTATCAACAGGACGAGCAGTACTTC.